These 15 T cell receptor beta chains were all obtained from the same sample, sequenced in a study of blood T cells in healthy people across ages. The second PCR ran about 6 to 11 cycles with a sample-barcoded 5' primer and J-beta primers. MiXCR, run by TCRdb on the 5' RACE reads, gives a single entry per CDR3 protein. The sample shows approximately 1,700,000 distinct CDR3 sequences, 35% to 50% of them seen only once. The sequenced material came from blood. The receptors shown here come from a human donor in good health.

The V call is TRBV20-1, the J call TRBJ1-1; D is ambiguous. Germline lookup yields CDR1 DFQATT and CDR2 SNEGSKA (reference sequence). The length of the CDR3 is 13 residues. With 6 bases removed from V and 2 bases from J, the gap between germline ends came to 13 bases. The CDR3 sequence: CSAKKEVNTEAFF. Written as DNA, the CDR3 is TGCAGTGCCAAAAAGGAGGTTAACACTGAAGCTTTCTTT.

The genes are TRBV11-1 and TRBJ2-1; D might be TRBD2 (6 bases). Germline V gene sequence: CDR1 SGHAT, CDR2 FQDESV (reference sequence). V was clipped by 1 base and J by 1 base, with 17 bases between them. The CDR3 loop spans 18 amino acids. The CDR3 is CASSLEPSEASSYNEQFF. The CDR3 bases are TGTGCCAGCAGCTTAGAGCCTAGCGAGGCCTCTTCCTACAATGAGCAGTTCTTC.

A few counts support this clonotype. The chain employs TRBV12-3 or TRBV12-4 and TRBJ2-5, with a tentative D call TRBD2 (5 bases). Between the trimmed V and J ends, which lost 0 bases and 5 bases, there was a span of 13 bases. The CDR3 totals 15 residues. The CDR3: CASSLAPSSVETQYF. CDR3 DNA sequence: TGTGCCAGCAGTTTAGCGCCTAGCTCTGTGGAGACCCAGTACTTC.

The chain has TRBV7-2 and TRBJ1-2; no firm D call. This CDR3 is built from 14 residues. Germline-derived CDR1 and CDR2 are SGHTA and FQGNSA. V dropped 5 bases and J dropped 4 bases, with 14 bases sitting between them. The CDR3 is CASSPGVLSYGYTF. CDR3 sequence (DNA): TGTGCCAGCAGCCCCGGGGTCCTCTCCTATGGCTACACCTTC.

The rearrangement uses TRBV4-2 and TRBJ1-1, with D possibly TRBD1 on 5 matching bases. The CDR3 covers 12 residues. V lost 1 base, J lost 10 bases, and 10 bases lay in between. The germline V gene has CDR1 LGHNA and CDR2 YNFKEQ. CDR3 nucleotide sequence: TGTGCCAGCAGCCAAGTGGCGAGGGGAGCTTTCTTT. The encoded protein is CASSQVARGAFF.

The sample holds one count of this clonotype. The genes are TRBV4-1 and TRBJ1-1; no clear D. The germline V gene has CDR1 MGHRA and CDR2 YSYEKL. The CDR3 is 16 amino acids. V was clipped by 1 base and J by 1 base, with 13 bases between them. CDR3 sequence: CASSQGLGIGNTEAFF. In nucleotides, the CDR3 is TGCGCCAGCAGCCAAGGCCTTGGGATTGGGAACACTGAAGCTTTCTTT.

A few counts support this clonotype. The gene calls are TRBV29-1 and TRBJ1-1; tentatively, D is TRBD1 (6 bases). V lost 7 bases, J lost 0 bases, and 24 bases lay in between. Germline lookup yields CDR1 SQVTM and CDR2 ANQGSEA. The CDR3 runs 17 residues. In DNA, the CDR3 is TGCAGCGCCTACCGCTCCGGGGGGCCTTACCTGAACACTGAAGCTTTCTTT. It yields the protein CSAYRSGGPYLNTEAFF.

Comments on this clonotype: At one boundary the junction diverges from the germline segment, which might be a read error. This sequence joins TRBV7-9 and TRBJ2-6; perhaps D is TRBD1 or TRBD2 (5 bases each). This CDR3 is built from 14 residues. The V gene's germline CDR1 is SEHNR and CDR2 FQNEAQ (reference sequence). CDR3 DNA: TGTGCCAGCAGCCCGGCTGCCGGGGCCAACGCCCTGACTTTC. This codes for CASSPAAGANALTF. Looking up the rest from reference TRBV7-9 and TRBJ2-6 gives the full variable domain: DTGVSQNPRHKITKRGQNVTFRCDPISEHNRLYWYRQTLGQGPEFLTYFQNEAQLEKSRLLSDRFSAERPKGSFSTLEIQRTEQGDSAMYLCASSPAAGANALTFGAGSRLTVL.

The V and J genes are TRBV13 and TRBJ2-4; 12 nucleotides line up with TRBD1. In germline, CDR1 is PRHDT, CDR2 FYEKMQ (reference sequence). This CDR3 is 17 amino acids long. V dropped 5 bases and J dropped 7; count of bases not matched to a gene: 12. The CDR3, as DNA: TGTGCCAGCAGCCCCCGTGGGACAGGGGGCTTGGAGAACATTCAGTACTTC. Its translation: CASSPRGTGGLENIQYF.

This chain connects TRBV14 to TRBJ2-7; a weak D match, TRBD1 (6 bases). The germline V gene has CDR1 SGHDN and CDR2 FVKESK. The ends were cut back, 9 bases at V and 2 bases at J, with 17 bases in the middle. The CDR3 loop spans 14 amino acids. The CDR3: CASTHRELPYEQYF. The DNA for the CDR3 is TGTGCCAGTACCCACAGGGAGCTTCCCTACGAGCAGTACTTC.

A few counts support this clonotype. The chain links TRBV7-3 to TRBJ2-3; TRBD1 matches at 8 bases. The length of the CDR3 is 16 residues. With V trimmed by 4 bases and J by 6 bases, 12 bases remained unmatched. Germline V gene sequence: CDR1 SGHTA, CDR2 FQGTGA. In DNA, the CDR3 is TGTGCCAGCAGCTCCTACAGGGGGTTTGGGGGGGATACGCAGTATTTT. Its translation is CASSSYRGFGGDTQYF.

The table lists this clonotype with a few counts. The chain is built from TRBV7-2 and TRBJ2-1; 7 nucleotides match TRBD2. The CDR3 runs 13 residues. CDR1 and CDR2 from the germline V gene are SGHTA and FQGNSA. V shed 2 bases and J 15 bases; nucleotides not matched to a gene: 10. DNA of the CDR3: TGTGCCAGCAGCTTATCCACGTGGGACTACTGGTTCTTC. Translated: CASSLSTWDYWFF.

Worth noting for this clonotype: One end of the junction varies from germline; a read error may be responsible. The CDR3 DNA reads TGTGCCAGCAGCGTAGCTCAGGCTCAGCGTTACAATGAGCGGTTCTTC. As protein: CASSVAQAQRYNERFF. The chain employs TRBV9 and TRBJ2-1; D is ambiguous. The CDR3 covers 16 residues. Per the germline V gene, CDR1 is SGDLS and CDR2 is YYNGEE.

This clonotype was seen a few times. J is TRBJ2-5 and V is TRBV3-1; D is uncertain. This CDR3 contains 14 residues. CDR1 is LGHDT and CDR2 is YNNKEL in the germline V gene (reference sequence). V lost 0 bases to trimming and J lost 5 bases, with 10 bases between them. The CDR3: CASSQDRVVETQYF. The CDR3 DNA follows: TGTGCCAGCAGCCAAGACCGGGTCGTCGAGACCCAGTACTTC.

In this sample, this clonotype turned up a few times. This chain connects TRBV4-1 to TRBJ1-2, with 9 bases aligning to TRBD1. Trimming at V came to 0 bases and at J to 8 bases, leaving 7 bases not matched to a gene. The CDR3 is 15 residues long. Germline CDR1 reads MGHRA; CDR2 reads YSYEKL. The CDR3 region is CASSQDPGQGQGYTF. The CDR3 DNA sequence: TGCGCCAGCAGCCAAGACCCTGGACAGGGGCAAGGCTACACCTTC.